This T cell receptor (beta chain) was recorded in a study of Graves' ophthalmopathy and Graves' hyperthyroidism. Study-wide results and caveats: Blood also harbored most expanded thyroid clonotypes above 0.001 frequency.

RNA transcripts were the source from which TCR beta CDR3 regions were amplified. RT-PCR was first run with HTBI primers, then multiplex PCR in a second round. One entry per CDR3 protein, called by TCRdb with MiXCR from the multiplex PCR reads. The sample contains under 250,000 distinct CDR3 sequences, 20% to 25% of which appear only once. Other autoimmune diseases, uncontrolled infections, pregnancy or lactation excluded patients from enrollment. This clonotype was seen ten or more times. Its specificity is not known. The sample taken for sequencing was peripheral blood. The source of this sequence is a woman aged 45 to 65 with Graves' ophthalmopathy.

This chain's CDR3 is CASIAQASYEQYF. CDR3 nucleotides: TGTGCCAGCATAGCACAGGCTTCCTACGAGCAGTACTTC. This chain joins TRBV6-1 and TRBJ2-7; TRBD1 is a possible D gene (5 bases). The CDR3 loop spans 13 amino acids. Trimming left V 7 bases short and J 1 base short, with 11 bases between. From germline, CDR1 is MNHNS and CDR2 SASEGT.